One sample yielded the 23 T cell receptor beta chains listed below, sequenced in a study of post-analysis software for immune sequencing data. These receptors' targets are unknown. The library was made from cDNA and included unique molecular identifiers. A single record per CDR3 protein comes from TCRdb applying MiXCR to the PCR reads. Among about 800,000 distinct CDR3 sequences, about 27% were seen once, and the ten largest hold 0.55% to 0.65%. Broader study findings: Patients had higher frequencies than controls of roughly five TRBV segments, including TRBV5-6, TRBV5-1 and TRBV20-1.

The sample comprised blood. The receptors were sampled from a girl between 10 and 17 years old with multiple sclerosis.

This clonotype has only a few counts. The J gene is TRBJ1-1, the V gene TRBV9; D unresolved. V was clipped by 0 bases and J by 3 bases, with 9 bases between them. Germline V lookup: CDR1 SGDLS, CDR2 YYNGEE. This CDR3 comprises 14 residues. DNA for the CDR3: TGTGCCAGCAGCGTAGGGCCGGGCGACACTGAAGCTTTCTTT. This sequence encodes CASSVGPGDTEAFF. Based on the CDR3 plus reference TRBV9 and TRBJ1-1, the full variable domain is DSGVTQTPKHLITATGQRVTLRCSPRSGDLSVYWYQQSLDQGLQFLIQYYNGEERAKGNILERFSAQQFPDLHSELNLSSLELGDSALYFCASSVGPGDTEAFFGQGTRLTVV.

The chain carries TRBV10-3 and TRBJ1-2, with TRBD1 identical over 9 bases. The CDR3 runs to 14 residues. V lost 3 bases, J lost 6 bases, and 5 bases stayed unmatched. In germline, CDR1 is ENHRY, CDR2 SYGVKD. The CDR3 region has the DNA TGTGCCATCAGTGACCCGGGACAGGGTAATGGCTACACCTTC. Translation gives CAISDPGQGNGYTF.

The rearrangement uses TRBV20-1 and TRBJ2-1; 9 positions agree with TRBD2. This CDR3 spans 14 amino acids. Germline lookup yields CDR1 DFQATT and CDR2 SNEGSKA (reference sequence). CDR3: CSAMGGRAYNEQFF. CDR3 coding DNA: TGCAGCGCGATGGGCGGGAGGGCCTACAATGAGCAGTTCTTC.

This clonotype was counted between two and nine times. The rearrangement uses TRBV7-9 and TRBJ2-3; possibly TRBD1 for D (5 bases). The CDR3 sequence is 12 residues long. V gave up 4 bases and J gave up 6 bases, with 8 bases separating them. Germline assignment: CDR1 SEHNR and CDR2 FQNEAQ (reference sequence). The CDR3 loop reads CASSSDSDTQYF. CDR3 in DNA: TGTGCCAGCAGCTCCGACAGCGATACGCAGTATTTT.

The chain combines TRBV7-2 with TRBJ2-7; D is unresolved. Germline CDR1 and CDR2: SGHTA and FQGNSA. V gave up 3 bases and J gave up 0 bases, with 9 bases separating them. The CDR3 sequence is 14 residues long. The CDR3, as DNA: TGTGCCAGCAGCTTTACACCTTCCTCCTACGAGCAGTACTTC. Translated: CASSFTPSSYEQYF.

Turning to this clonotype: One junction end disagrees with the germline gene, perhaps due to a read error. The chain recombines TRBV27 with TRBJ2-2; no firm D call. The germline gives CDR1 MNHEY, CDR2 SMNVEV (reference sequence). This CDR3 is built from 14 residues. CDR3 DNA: TGTGCCACCAGTGACCCTAGGAACACCGGGGAGCTGTTTTTT. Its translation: CATSDPRNTGELFF.

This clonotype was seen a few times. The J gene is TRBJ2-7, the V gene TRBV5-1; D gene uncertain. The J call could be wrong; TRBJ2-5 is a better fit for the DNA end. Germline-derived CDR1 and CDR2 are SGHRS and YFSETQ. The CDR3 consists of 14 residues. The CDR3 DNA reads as TGCGCCAGCAGCTTGGTTGGAAACACAGAGACCCAGTACTTC. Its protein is CASSLVGNTETQYF.

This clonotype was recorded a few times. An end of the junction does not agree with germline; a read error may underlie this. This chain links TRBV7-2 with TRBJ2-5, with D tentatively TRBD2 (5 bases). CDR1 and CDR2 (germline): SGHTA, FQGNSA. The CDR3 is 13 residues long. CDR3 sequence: CASSGLEQEAQYF. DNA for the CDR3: TGTGCCAGCAGCGGACTGGAACAAGAGGCCCAGTACTTC.

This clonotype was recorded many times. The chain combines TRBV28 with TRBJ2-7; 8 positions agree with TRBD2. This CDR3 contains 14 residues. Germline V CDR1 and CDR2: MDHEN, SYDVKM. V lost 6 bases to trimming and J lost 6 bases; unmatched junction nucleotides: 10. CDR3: CASRTGGREVEQYF. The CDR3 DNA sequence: TGTGCCAGCAGAACCGGGGGGCGGGAGGTCGAGCAGTACTTC.

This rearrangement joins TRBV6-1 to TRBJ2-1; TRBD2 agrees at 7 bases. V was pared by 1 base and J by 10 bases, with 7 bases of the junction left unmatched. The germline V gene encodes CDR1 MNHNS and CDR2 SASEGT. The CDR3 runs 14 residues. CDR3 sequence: CASSEGTRGGEQFF. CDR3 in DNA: TGTGCCAGCAGTGAAGGGACTAGAGGAGGCGAGCAGTTCTTC.

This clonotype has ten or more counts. The CDR3 reads CASSDGGGSSNEQFF. The CDR3 DNA follows: TGTGCCAGCAGTGACGGTGGCGGGTCGAGCAATGAGCAGTTCTTC. The chain uses TRBV6-4 and TRBJ2-1; D is possibly TRBD2 (5 bases). The CDR3 is 15 residues long. Per germline, CDR1 MRHNA and CDR2 SNTAGT. Trimming removed 2 bases from V and 6 bases from J, with 14 bases in between.

CDR3 in amino acids: CASSFPRPGGMADTQYF. CDR3 DNA sequence: TGTGCCAGCAGTTTTCCTCGACCGGGAGGGATGGCAGATACGCAGTATTTT. The chain is built from TRBV12-3 or TRBV12-4 and TRBJ2-3; 8 bases fit TRBD2. The CDR3 loop spans 17 amino acids. The trim removed 3 bases at V and 4 bases at J, leaving 12 bases unmatched.

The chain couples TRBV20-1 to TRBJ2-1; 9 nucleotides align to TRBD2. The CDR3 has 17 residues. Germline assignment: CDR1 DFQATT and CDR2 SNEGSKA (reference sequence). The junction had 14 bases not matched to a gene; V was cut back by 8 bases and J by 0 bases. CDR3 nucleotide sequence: TGCAGTCTCCCCCCAGCGGGGGGCAGGAGCTCCTACAATGAGCAGTTCTTC. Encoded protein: CSLPPAGGRSSYNEQFF.

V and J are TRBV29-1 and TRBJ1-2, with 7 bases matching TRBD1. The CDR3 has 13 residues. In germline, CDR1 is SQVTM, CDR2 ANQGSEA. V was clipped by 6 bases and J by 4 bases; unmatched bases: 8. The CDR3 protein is CSVQQGTFYGYTF. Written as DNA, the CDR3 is TGCAGCGTCCAACAGGGGACCTTCTATGGCTACACCTTC. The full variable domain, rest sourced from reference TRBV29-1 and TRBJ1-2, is SAVISQKPSRDICQRGTSLTIQCQVDSQVTMMFWYRQQPGQSLTLIATANQGSEATYESGFVIDKFPISRPNLTFSTLTVSNMSPEDSSIYLCSVQQGTFYGYTFGSGTRLTVV.

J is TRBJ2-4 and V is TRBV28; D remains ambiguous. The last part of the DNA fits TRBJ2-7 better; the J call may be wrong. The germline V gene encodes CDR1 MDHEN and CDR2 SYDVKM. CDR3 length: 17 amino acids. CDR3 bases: TGTGCCAGCAGTCCTCGTTTACTGAACATTAACCTCTACGAGCAGTACTTC. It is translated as CASSPRLLNINLYEQYF.

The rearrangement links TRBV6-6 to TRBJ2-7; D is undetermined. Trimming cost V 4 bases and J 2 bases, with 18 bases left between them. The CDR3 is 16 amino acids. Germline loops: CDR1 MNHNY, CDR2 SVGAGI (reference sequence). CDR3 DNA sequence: TGTGCCAGCAGTTTTCCTCCGGCGCCCACTACCTACGAGCAGTACTTC. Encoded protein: CASSFPPAPTTYEQYF.

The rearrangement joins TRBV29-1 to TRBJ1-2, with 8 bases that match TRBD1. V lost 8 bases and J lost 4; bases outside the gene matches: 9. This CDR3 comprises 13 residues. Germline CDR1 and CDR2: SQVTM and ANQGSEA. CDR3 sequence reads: CSYRGAGTYGYTF. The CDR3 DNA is TGCAGCTACAGGGGGGCAGGGACCTATGGCTACACCTTC. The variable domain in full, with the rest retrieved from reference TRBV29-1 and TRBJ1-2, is SAVISQKPSRDICQRGTSLTIQCQVDSQVTMMFWYRQQPGQSLTLIATANQGSEATYESGFVIDKFPISRPNLTFSTLTVSNMSPEDSSIYLCSYRGAGTYGYTFGSGTRLTVV.

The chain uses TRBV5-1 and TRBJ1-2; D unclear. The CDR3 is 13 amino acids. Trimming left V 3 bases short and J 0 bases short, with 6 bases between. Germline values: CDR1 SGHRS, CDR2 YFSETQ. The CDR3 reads CASSSQTNYGYTF. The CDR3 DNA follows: TGCGCCAGCAGCTCGCAAACTAACTATGGCTACACCTTC.

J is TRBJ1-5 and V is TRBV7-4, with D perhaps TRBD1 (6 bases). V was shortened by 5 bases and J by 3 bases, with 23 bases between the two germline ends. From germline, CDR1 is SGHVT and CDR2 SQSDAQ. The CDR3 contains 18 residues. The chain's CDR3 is CASSDGQKNVQINQPQHF. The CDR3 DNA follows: TGTGCCAGCAGCGACGGACAGAAGAATGTCCAAATCAATCAGCCCCAGCATTTT.

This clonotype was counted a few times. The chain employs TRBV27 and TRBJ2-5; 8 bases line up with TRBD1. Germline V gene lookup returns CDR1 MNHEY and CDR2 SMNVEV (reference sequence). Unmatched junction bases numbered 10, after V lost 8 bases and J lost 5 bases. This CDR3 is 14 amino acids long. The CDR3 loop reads CASRYRGTGETQYF. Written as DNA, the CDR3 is TGTGCCAGCCGCTATAGAGGGACAGGCGAGACCCAGTACTTC.

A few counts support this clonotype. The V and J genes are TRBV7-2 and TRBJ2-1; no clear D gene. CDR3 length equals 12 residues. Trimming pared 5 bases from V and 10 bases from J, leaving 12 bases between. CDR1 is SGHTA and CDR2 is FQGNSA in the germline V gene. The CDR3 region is CASSPALREQFF. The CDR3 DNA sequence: TGTGCCAGCAGCCCAGCACTGAGAGAGCAGTTCTTC.

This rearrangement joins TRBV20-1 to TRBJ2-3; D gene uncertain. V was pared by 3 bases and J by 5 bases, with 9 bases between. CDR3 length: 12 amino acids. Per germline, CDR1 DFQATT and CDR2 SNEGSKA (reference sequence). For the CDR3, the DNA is TGCAGTGCTAGGGTCCCCCAAGATACGCAGTATTTT. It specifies CSARVPQDTQYF.

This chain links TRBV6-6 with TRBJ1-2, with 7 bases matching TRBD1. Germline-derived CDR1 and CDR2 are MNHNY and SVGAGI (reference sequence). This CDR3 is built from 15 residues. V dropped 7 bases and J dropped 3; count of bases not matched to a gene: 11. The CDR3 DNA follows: TGTGCCAGCACCCTGACAGGGCGGAATGACTATGGCTACACCTTC. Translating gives CASTLTGRNDYGYTF.